These 32 T cell receptor beta chains originate from one sample sequenced in a study of T cells in Graves' hyperthyroidism and ophthalmopathy (dated by TCRdb to about 2019). Libraries were built with multiplex PCR. The data were produced on an Illumina HiSeq 2000. The TCR beta CDR3 regions were amplified from the RNA transcripts. For the first round of RT-PCR on the TCR CDR3, the HTBI primer set was used together with the Qiagen OneStep RT-PCR kit. TCRdb trimmed public reads at Q25 via fastp, called clones via MiXCR and kept in-frame beta chains. Every entry covers one CDR3 protein and lists the most common genes and DNA from its rows. Recorded for this sample are around 600,000 distinct CDR3 sequences; 45% of them occurred a single time. The ten most abundant clones make up less than 9% of the sample. Material: peripheral blood or thyroid tissue (not recorded which). These receptors originate from an adult man with Graves' disease, either hyperthyroidism or ophthalmopathy (not recorded which).

The V and J genes are TRBV7-2 and TRBJ2-3, with 11 bases that match TRBD2. Germline V CDR1 and CDR2: SGHTA, FQGNSA. CDR3 size: 19 residues. V shed 1 base, J shed 3 bases, and the junction held 12 bases outside the gene matches. CDR3: CASSLVAGGEVKQTDTQYF. For the CDR3, the DNA is TGTGCCAGCAGCTTAGTAGCGGGAGGGGAAGTGAAGCAGACAGATACGCAGTATTTT.

At least ten counts were recorded for this clonotype. The chain links TRBV29-1 to TRBJ1-1, with 8 bases fitting TRBD1. This CDR3 region has 14 residues. Germline-derived CDR1 and CDR2 are SQVTM and ANQGSEA. The V gene end was trimmed by 6 bases and the J gene end by 1 base; junction bases not matched to a gene: 7. CDR3 amino acids: CSVADRGRNTEAFF. The CDR3 DNA reads TGCAGCGTCGCCGACAGGGGAAGGAACACTGAAGCTTTCTTT.

On this clonotype: Being one base from a much bigger clone, this may be a read error. In this CDR3 the conserved last residue, phenylalanine or tryptophan, is missing, so a read error is likely. The chain carries TRBV29-1 and TRBJ1-6; unclear D gene. V shed 7 bases and J shed 1 base, with 11 bases lying between them. This CDR3 is 14 amino acids long. Germline assignment: CDR1 SQVTM and CDR2 ANQGSEA. This CDR3 is CSAIDGSYNSPLHL. CDR3 nucleotide sequence: TGCAGCGCCATCGACGGTTCCTATAATTCACCCCTCCACCTT.

This chain's CDR3 is CASSYSPLLNYGYTF. The CDR3 DNA sequence: TGTGCCAGCAGTTACTCGCCCCTCTTAAACTATGGCTACACCTTC. The chain uses TRBV6-1 and TRBJ1-2; D unresolved. The CDR3 has 15 residues. The germline V and J ends were trimmed by 5 bases and 2 bases, with 15 bases remaining between them. Germline V gene data show CDR1 as MNHNS and CDR2 as SASEGT.

The rearrangement links TRBV7-8 to TRBJ1-2, with D perhaps matching TRBD1 (6 bases). This CDR3 spans 17 amino acids. The germline V and J ends were trimmed by 5 bases and 4 bases, with 23 bases remaining between them. Per the germline V gene, CDR1 is SGHVS and CDR2 is FQNEAQ. The CDR3 here is CASSHSRQGTTPYGYTF. CDR3 DNA sequence: TGTGCCAGCAGCCACTCGCGCCAGGGGACTACCCCCTATGGCTACACCTTC.

A single count supports this clonotype. One base away lies a much larger clone, so this may be a sequencing read error. This chain links TRBV10-3 with TRBJ1-2, with 9 bases fitting TRBD1. Germline trimming cut 10 bases from V and 8 bases from J; bases unmatched to any gene: 14. Germline CDR1 reads ENHRY; CDR2 reads SYGVKD. CDR3 size: 14 residues. CDR3: CASTHGQGFIGYTF. CDR3 DNA: TGTGCCAGCACCCATGGACAGGGGTTTATAGGCTACACCTTC.

There are a few counts of this clonotype. The gene calls are TRBV11-2 and TRBJ2-7, with D possibly TRBD1 on 6 matching bases. Looked up from germline, CDR1 is SGHAT and CDR2 is FQNNGV. The CDR3 has 15 residues. V lost 5 bases, J lost 2 bases, and 16 bases lay in between. DNA of the CDR3: TGTGCCAGCAGCCCAAGTTACAGGGCCCCCTACGAGCAGTACTTC. Translation: CASSPSYRAPYEQYF.

As for this clonotype: A read error may explain this, as a much larger clone is one base away. This chain links TRBV20-1 with TRBJ2-7, with 9 bases identical to TRBD1. The CDR3 length is 13 residues. Germline CDR1 is DFQATT and CDR2 is SNEGSKA (reference sequence). The CDR3 sequence is CSAAGTGIYGQYF. The DNA for the CDR3 is TGCAGTGCGGCCGGGACAGGGATCTACGGGCAGTACTTC.

The chain recombines TRBV2 with TRBJ2-7; 13 bases align to TRBD2. Trimming at V came to 6 bases and at J to 7 bases, leaving 12 bases not matched to a gene. The CDR3 has 16 amino acids. CDR1 and CDR2 from the germline V gene are SNHLY and FYNNEI. This CDR3 is CASSPGLAGAGNEQYF. The CDR3 nucleotides are TGTGCCAGCAGCCCCGGACTAGCGGGAGCAGGGAATGAGCAGTACTTC.

The CDR3 region is CASSLGRGQGYTF. DNA of the CDR3: TGTGCCAGCAGTTTAGGGAGGGGGCAAGGCTACACCTTC. The rearrangement uses TRBV2 and TRBJ1-2, with 7 bases aligning to TRBD1. The J segment lost 8 bases and the V segment lost 5 bases, leaving 8 bases of the junction unmatched. The CDR3 runs to 13 residues. Germline values: CDR1 SNHLY, CDR2 FYNNEI.

There are many counts of this clonotype. V and J are TRBV7-9 and TRBJ2-5; no definite D call. This CDR3 region has 14 residues. V was clipped by 3 bases and J by 0 bases, with 8 bases between them. Germline CDR1 and CDR2: SEHNR and FQNEAQ (reference sequence). Here the CDR3 reads CASSFGANQETQYF. The CDR3 region has the DNA TGTGCCAGCAGCTTTGGAGCGAACCAAGAGACCCAGTACTTC.

This chain links TRBV20-1 with TRBJ1-1; the match to TRBD1 covers 7 bases. Germline V gene sequence: CDR1 DFQATT, CDR2 SNEGSKA (reference sequence). V shed 1 base, J shed 2 bases, and the junction held 4 bases outside the gene matches. There are 14 residues in the CDR3. The CDR3: CSARAGGGNTEAFF. The CDR3 DNA sequence: TGCAGTGCTAGAGCAGGGGGTGGAAACACTGAAGCTTTCTTT.

The rearrangement joins TRBV2 to TRBJ2-7, with 9 bases aligning to TRBD2. The CDR3 has 14 amino acids. Germline-derived CDR1 and CDR2 are SNHLY and FYNNEI. After removal of 8 bases from V and 5 bases from J, the junction contained 10 bases not matched to a gene. The CDR3 reads CASSPPSGRNEQYF. CDR3 in DNA: TGTGCCAGCTCACCACCGAGCGGGAGGAACGAGCAGTACTTC.

The chain uses TRBV10-3 and TRBJ1-4; possible D gene TRBD1, 5 bases. The germline V gene encodes CDR1 ENHRY and CDR2 SYGVKD. Trimming shortened V by 2 bases and J by 5 bases, and 21 bases separated the two germline ends. The CDR3 runs to 18 residues. CDR3 amino acids: CAISEMRGLGAANEKLFF. DNA for the CDR3: TGTGCCATCAGTGAGATGCGGGGCCTCGGGGCAGCAAATGAAAAACTGTTTTTT.

The chain combines TRBV15 with TRBJ1-4; no clear D. This CDR3 has 14 residues. In germline, CDR1 is LNHNV, CDR2 YYDKDF (reference sequence). Trimming removed 0 bases from V and 3 bases from J, with 5 bases in between. The CDR3 nucleotides read TGTGCCACCAGCAGAGATTGGGCTAATGAAAAACTGTTTTTT. Protein sequence: CATSRDWANEKLFF.

This clonotype was seen ten or more times. The chain recombines TRBV10-3 with TRBJ1-1; D unresolved. Germline CDR1 and CDR2: ENHRY and SYGVKD. V lost 4 bases, J lost 2 bases, and 8 bases lay in between. The CDR3 covers 13 residues. CDR3 sequence reads: CAISAKSNTEAFF. The CDR3 nucleotides read TGTGCCATCAGTGCAAAGAGCAACACTGAAGCTTTCTTT.

This clonotype was seen many times. This chain uses TRBV20-1 with TRBJ2-7; possibly TRBD2 for D (5 bases). The CDR3 length is 13 residues. V shed 3 bases and J shed 5 bases, with 14 bases lying between them. From germline, CDR1 is DFQATT and CDR2 SNEGSKA (reference sequence). The CDR3 DNA is TGCAGTGCTAGCGCGGATGGGGAGCACGAGCAGTACTTC. It translates to CSASADGEHEQYF.

V usage is TRBV20-1 and J usage is TRBJ2-5, with a weak D call TRBD2 (6 bases). Germline CDR1 and CDR2: DFQATT and SNEGSKA (reference sequence). The length of the CDR3 is 14 residues. V dropped 6 bases and J dropped 3 bases, with 17 bases sitting between them. CDR3 coding DNA: TGCAGTGCCAAAGTACGGGGGAGAAAAGAGACCCAGTACTTC. Translating it yields CSAKVRGRKETQYF.

V gene TRBV10-1 combines with J gene TRBJ1-1; possible D gene TRBD1, 6 bases. Germline values: CDR1 WNHNN, CDR2 SYGVQD (reference sequence). Trimming pared 4 bases from V and 6 bases from J, leaving 15 bases between. The CDR3 has 14 residues. CDR3 sequence reads: CASSGNRGDAEAFF. Here the CDR3 DNA reads TGCGCCAGCAGTGGCAATAGGGGGGACGCTGAAGCTTTCTTT.

The chain has TRBV7-9 and TRBJ1-1, with 11 bases matching TRBD1. The CDR3 contains 14 residues. The junction had 5 bases not matched to a gene; V was cut back by 6 bases and J by 5 bases. Germline V gives CDR1 SEHNR, CDR2 FQNEAQ (reference sequence). CDR3 sequence: CASRSDRGLTEAFF. The DNA of the CDR3 is TGTGCCAGCAGGTCGGACAGGGGGCTAACTGAAGCTTTCTTT.

V is TRBV10-1 and J is TRBJ1-5, with TRBD1 as a possible D gene (6 bases). The CDR3 covers 11 residues. The germline V gene encodes CDR1 WNHNN and CDR2 SYGVQD (reference sequence). The CDR3 sequence: CAAQGGQPQHF. The CDR3 bases are TGCGCTGCACAGGGAGGTCAGCCCCAGCATTTT.

The chain combines TRBV5-1 with TRBJ2-7, with TRBD2 matching 11 bases. This CDR3 comprises 15 residues. Germline loops: CDR1 SGHRS, CDR2 YFSETQ. V dropped 3 bases and J dropped 7; count of bases not matched to a gene: 9. The CDR3 coding sequence is TGCGCCAGCAGCTGGAGACTAGCGGGGTCTGAGGAGCAGTACTTC. This encodes CASSWRLAGSEEQYF.

This clonotype has a handful of counts. The chain uses TRBV6-5 and TRBJ1-6, with D tentatively TRBD1 (5 bases). V lost 5 bases, J lost 4 bases, and 9 bases lay in between. CDR1 and CDR2 (germline): MNHEY, SVGAGI. The CDR3 extends over 14 amino acids. CDR3 nucleotides: TGTGCCAGCAGTGACAGTGGGTATAATTCACCCCTCCACTTT. Translation: CASSDSGYNSPLHF.

The rearrangement joins TRBV7-2 to TRBJ2-5; D perhaps matches TRBD1 (5 bases). V was shortened by 5 bases and J by 8 bases, with 18 bases between the two germline ends. The CDR3 totals 14 residues. Germline CDR1 and CDR2: SGHTA and FQGNSA. In DNA, the CDR3 is TGTGCCAGCAGCCCTTCGACTGGGGCCACCACCCAGTACTTC. Translation: CASSPSTGATTQYF. The full variable domain, in which reference TRBV7-2 and TRBJ2-5 provide the parts outside the CDR3, is GAGVSQSPSNKVTEKGKDVELRCDPISGHTALYWYRQSLGQGLEFLIYFQGNSAPDKSGLPSDRFSAERTGGSVSTLTIQRTQQEDSAVYLCASSPSTGATTQYFGPGTRLLVL.

This clonotype was recorded at least ten times. This rearrangement joins TRBV7-9 to TRBJ2-6; D is perhaps TRBD1 (6 bases). Germline V gene sequence: CDR1 SEHNR, CDR2 FQNEAQ (reference sequence). The V end was cut by 3 bases, the J end by 1 base, with 7 bases between. This CDR3 has 15 residues. CDR3 nucleotide sequence: TGTGCCAGCAGCTTTCAGGGGTCTGGGGCCAACGTCCTGACTTTC. Its translation is CASSFQGSGANVLTF.

A note on this clonotype: Compared with germline, one end of the junction differs, possibly owing to a read error. The V and J genes are TRBV10-3 and TRBJ2-5; 9 bases agree with TRBD2. CDR3 length: 18 residues. Germline-derived CDR1 and CDR2 are ENHRY and SYGVKD. The CDR3 DNA reads as TGTGCCAGCAGTTACGGGTTAGCGGGAGTGGGCTCTCAAGAGACCCAGTACTTC. This codes for CASSYGLAGVGSQETQYF.

The chain has TRBV19 and TRBJ1-4, with a possible D match to TRBD1 (5 bases). The V and J ends lost 8 bases and 0 bases respectively, with 10 bases between them. Per the germline V gene, CDR1 is LNHDA and CDR2 is SQIVND (reference sequence). CDR3 length: 14 amino acids. CDR3 in amino acids: CASGGTATNEKLFF. The CDR3 bases are TGTGCCAGTGGAGGGACTGCAACTAATGAAAAACTGTTTTTT.

This clonotype occurred a few times. This sequence joins TRBV6-1 and TRBJ2-7; 8 bases match TRBD1. From germline, CDR1 is MNHNS and CDR2 SASEGT. CDR3 length: 11 residues. The ends lost 6 bases at V and 7 bases at J; junction bases unmatched: 2. CDR3 nucleotide sequence: TGTGCCAGCAGGGACAGGGATGAGCAGTACTTC. Amino acid sequence: CASRDRDEQYF.

The V gene is TRBV19, the J gene TRBJ1-5, with a possible D match to TRBD1 (6 bases). Trimming stripped 1 base from V and 6 bases from J, with 13 bases between. Germline V gives CDR1 LNHDA, CDR2 SQIVND (reference sequence). The CDR3 has 15 residues. CDR3 protein: CASSIGGRGGQPQHF. The CDR3, as DNA: TGTGCCAGTAGTATAGGTGGGAGAGGGGGTCAGCCCCAGCATTTT.

This clonotype was counted many times. A junction boundary mismatches the germline segment, possibly from a read error. V is TRBV7-7 and J is TRBJ2-5, with D possibly TRBD2 on 6 matching bases. The CDR3 totals 15 residues. Per the germline V gene, CDR1 is SSHAT and CDR2 is FNYEAQ (reference sequence). The CDR3 nucleotides are TGTGCTAGCAGCAGCGGCCGGGGGACGGAGGAGACCCAGTACTTC. Translating it yields CASSSGRGTEETQYF. Together with reference TRBV7-7 and TRBJ2-5, the CDR3 gives the full variable domain: GAGVSQSPRYKVTKRGQDVTLRCDPISSHATLYWYQQALGQGPEFLTYFNYEAQPDKSGLPSDRFSAERPEGSISTLTIQRTEQRDSAMYRCASSSGRGTEETQYFGPGTRLLVL.

CDR3 amino acids: CATSDFDRTEAFF. CDR3 sequence (DNA): TGTGCCACCAGTGATTTCGACAGAACTGAAGCTTTCTTT. This rearrangement joins TRBV24-1 to TRBJ1-1, with a possible D match to TRBD1 (5 bases). This CDR3 spans 13 amino acids. Germline V gene data show CDR1 as KGHDR and CDR2 as SFDVKD. V lost 1 base to trimming and J lost 5 bases, with 7 bases between them.

A note on this clonotype: This may be a read error: a much more frequent sequence differs by one nucleotide. The chain employs TRBV7-2 and TRBJ2-5; 8 nucleotides agree with TRBD1. The germline V gene encodes CDR1 SGHTA and CDR2 FQGNSA. V was clipped by 5 bases and J by 5 bases; unmatched bases: 10. This CDR3 region has 15 residues. The DNA for the CDR3 is TGTGCCAGCAGCCTCGCGGGACAGGTTTGGGAGACCCAGTACTTC. This gives the protein CASSLAGQVWETQYF.